This entry describes one TCR beta chain. Its target is not known. The data were taken from a study of T-cell memory formation after mild COVID-19. TCRdb independently ran MiXCR on the 5' RACE reads; one entry per CDR3 protein. The table shows under 650,000 distinct CDR3 sequences, with more than 15% occurring only once. Overall study findings and caveats: Pre-infection memory held some responding clones, suggesting pre-existing cross-reactive T cells responded. The main location of contracting CD4+ clones was CM and EM, and that of contracting CD8+ clones was EMRA.

The V gene's germline CDR1 is SEHNR and CDR2 FQNEAQ (reference sequence). CDR3 length equals 14 residues. V lost 7 bases and J lost 6; bases outside the gene matches: 10. The sample comprised PBMCs or a T cell subset sorted from them (not recorded which). The V gene is TRBV7-9, the J gene TRBJ2-7; 9 bases match TRBD1. This clonotype was obtained from an adult woman who had mild COVID-19 (a few samples of this study predate the infection). Cell type and time point are not known. The CDR3 DNA follows: TGTGCCAGCACCCCCGGGACAGGGACCGGCGAGCAGTACTTC. Encoded protein: CASTPGTGTGEQYF.